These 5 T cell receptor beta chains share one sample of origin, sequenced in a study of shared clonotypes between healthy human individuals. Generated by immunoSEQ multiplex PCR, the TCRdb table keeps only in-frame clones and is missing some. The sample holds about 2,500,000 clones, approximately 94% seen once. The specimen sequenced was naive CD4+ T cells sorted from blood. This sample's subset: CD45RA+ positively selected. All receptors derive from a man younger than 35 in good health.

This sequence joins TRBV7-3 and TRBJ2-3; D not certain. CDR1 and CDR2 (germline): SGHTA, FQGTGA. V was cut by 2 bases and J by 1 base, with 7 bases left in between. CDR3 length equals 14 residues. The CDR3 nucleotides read TGTGCCAGCAGCTTAGGGCAGCGCACAGATACGCAGTATTTT. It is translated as CASSLGQRTDTQYF. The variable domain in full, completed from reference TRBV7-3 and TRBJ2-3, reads GAGVSQTPSNKVTEKGKYVELRCDPISGHTALYWYRQSLGQGPEFLIYFQGTGAADDSGLPNDRFFAVRPEGSVSTLKIQRTERGDSAVYLCASSLGQRTDTQYFGPGTRLTVL.

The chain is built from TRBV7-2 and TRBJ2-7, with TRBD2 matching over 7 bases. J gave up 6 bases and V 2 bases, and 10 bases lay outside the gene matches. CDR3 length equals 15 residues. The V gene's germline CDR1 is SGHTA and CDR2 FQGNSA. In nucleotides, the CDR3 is TGTGCCAGCAGCTTATCGGTGGGAGGGCCGAGCGAGCAGTACTTC. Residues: CASSLSVGGPSEQYF.

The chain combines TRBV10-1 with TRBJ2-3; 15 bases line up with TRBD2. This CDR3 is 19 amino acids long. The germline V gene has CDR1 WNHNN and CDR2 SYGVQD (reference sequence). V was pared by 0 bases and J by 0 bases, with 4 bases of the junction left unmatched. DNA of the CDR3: TGCGCCAGCAGTGAGTCGGGACTAGCGGGGGGTTTAAGCACAGATACGCAGTATTTT. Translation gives CASSESGLAGGLSTDTQYF.

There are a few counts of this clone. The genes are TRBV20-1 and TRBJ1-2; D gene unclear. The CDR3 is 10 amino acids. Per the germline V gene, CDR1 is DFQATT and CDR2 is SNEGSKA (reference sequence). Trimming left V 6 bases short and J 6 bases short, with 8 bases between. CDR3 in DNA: TGCAGTGCCCCTGACAATGGCTACACCTTC. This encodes CSAPDNGYTF.

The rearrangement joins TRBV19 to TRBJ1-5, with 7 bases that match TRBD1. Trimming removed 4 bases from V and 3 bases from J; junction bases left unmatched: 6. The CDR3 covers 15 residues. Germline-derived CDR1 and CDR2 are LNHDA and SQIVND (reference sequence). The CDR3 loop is CASSTLDRLNQPQHF. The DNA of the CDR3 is TGTGCCAGTAGTACCCTGGACAGGCTCAATCAGCCCCAGCATTTT.